Listed here are 20 T cell receptor beta chains from one sample, sequenced in a study of Ad26.COV2.S vaccination and SARS-CoV-2 variants. Clones were sequenced by immunoSEQ multiplex PCR, and TCRdb holds only the in-frame ones, with some missing. The repertoire includes about 440,000 clones, less than 95% of them detected once, and roughly 4.3% sits in the top ten. Treatment: around 19 received Ad26.COV2.S at low or high dose, single or two shots; roughly five received placebo; per-sample allocation not given. The investigators took samples on day 63 after the first vaccine or placebo injection. Sequencing was performed on peripheral blood, taken in a trial of Ad26.COV2.S vaccine versus placebo. The origin of the receptors is a person aged 18 to 59 who received the Ad26.COV2.S COVID-19 vaccine or a placebo.

V usage is TRBV20-1 and J usage is TRBJ1-2; D is ambiguous. V shed 3 bases and J shed 4 bases, with 6 bases lying between them. This CDR3 has 11 residues. In germline, CDR1 is DFQATT, CDR2 SNEGSKA (reference sequence). The CDR3 reads CSASGSYGYTF. DNA for the CDR3: TGCAGTGCTAGTGGAAGCTATGGCTACACCTTC.

The rearrangement uses TRBV7-9 and TRBJ2-7; TRBD1 agrees at 11 bases. The CDR3 totals 13 residues. Unmatched junction bases numbered 5, after V lost 9 bases and J lost 4 bases. The germline gives CDR1 SEHNR, CDR2 FQNEAQ (reference sequence). CDR3 in DNA: TGTGCCAGTCGGACAGGGGGCGGGTACGAGCAGTACTTC. This gives the protein CASRTGGGYEQYF. Looking up the rest from reference TRBV7-9 and TRBJ2-7 gives the full variable domain: DTGVSQNPRHKITKRGQNVTFRCDPISEHNRLYWYRQTLGQGPEFLTYFQNEAQLEKSRLLSDRFSAERPKGSFSTLEIQRTEQGDSAMYLCASRTGGGYEQYFGPGTRLTVT.

CDR3 sequence: CASSESRVTGELFF. The DNA of the CDR3 is TGTGCCAGCAGTGAAAGCAGGGTCACCGGGGAGCTGTTTTTT. This chain joins TRBV2 and TRBJ2-2; a possible D gene is TRBD1 (5 bases). The CDR3 is 14 amino acids. V was cut by 2 bases and J by 4 bases, with 8 bases left in between. Germline values: CDR1 SNHLY, CDR2 FYNNEI.

V usage is TRBV19 and J usage is TRBJ2-3, with 7 nucleotides matching TRBD1. The CDR3 covers 14 residues. CDR1 and CDR2 from the germline V gene are LNHDA and SQIVND (reference sequence). V lost 6 bases, J lost 2 bases, and 5 bases stayed unmatched. For the CDR3, the DNA is TGTGCCAGTAGAGTACAGGGGACCACAGATACGCAGTATTTT. Translation: CASRVQGTTDTQYF.

This clone was observed a single time. The chain links TRBV28 to TRBJ2-1; 14 bases line up with TRBD2. CDR3 size: 19 residues. With 3 bases clipped from V and 2 bases from J, the junction kept 9 bases outside the gene matches. CDR1 and CDR2 from the germline V gene are MDHEN and SYDVKM. CDR3 amino acids: CASSLPPGTSGSPYNEQFF. The CDR3 DNA sequence: TGTGCCAGCAGTTTGCCCCCCGGGACTAGCGGGAGTCCCTACAATGAGCAGTTCTTC. Full variable domain (outside the CDR3, taken from reference TRBV28 and TRBJ2-1): DVKVTQSSRYLVKRTGEKVFLECVQDMDHENMFWYRQDPGLGLRLIYFSYDVKMKEKGDIPEGYSVSREKKERFSLILESASTNQTSMYLCASSLPPGTSGSPYNEQFFGPGTRLTVL.

This chain joins TRBV6-1 and TRBJ2-5, with 8 bases aligning to TRBD1. The V gene end was trimmed by 0 bases and the J gene end by 0 bases; junction bases not matched to a gene: 3. Germline assignment: CDR1 MNHNS and CDR2 SASEGT. This CDR3 spans 16 amino acids. The CDR3 DNA is TGTGCCAGCAGTGAAGCGGACAGGGAGTACCAAGAGACCCAGTACTTC. This sequence encodes CASSEADREYQETQYF.

V and J are TRBV28 and TRBJ2-1, with TRBD2 matching 12 bases. Trimming took 2 bases from V and 8 from J; bases not matched to a gene: 1. Per the germline V gene, CDR1 is MDHEN and CDR2 is SYDVKM. The CDR3 consists of 14 residues. CDR3 amino acids: CASSLLAGGYEQFF. The CDR3 DNA reads as TGTGCCAGCAGTTTACTAGCGGGAGGGTATGAGCAGTTCTTC. The full variable domain, its missing parts supplied by reference TRBV28 and TRBJ2-1, is DVKVTQSSRYLVKRTGEKVFLECVQDMDHENMFWYRQDPGLGLRLIYFSYDVKMKEKGDIPEGYSVSREKKERFSLILESASTNQTSMYLCASSLLAGGYEQFFGPGTRLTVL.

The chain carries TRBV9 and TRBJ2-5; a weak D match, TRBD1 (6 bases). The ends were cut back, 0 bases at V and 5 bases at J, with 11 bases in the middle. The germline V gene has CDR1 SGDLS and CDR2 YYNGEE. This CDR3 has 14 residues. The chain's CDR3 is CASSVDRDGETQYF. Here the CDR3 DNA reads TGTGCCAGCAGCGTAGACAGGGATGGGGAGACCCAGTACTTC.

The chain couples TRBV29-1 to TRBJ2-7; 8 bases line up with TRBD1. CDR3 size: 14 residues. With V trimmed by 6 bases and J by 0 bases, 7 bases remained unmatched. CDR1 SQVTM and CDR2 ANQGSEA come from the germline V gene. The CDR3: CSVAPGQASYEQYF. The CDR3 nucleotides are TGCAGCGTAGCCCCGGGACAGGCCTCCTACGAGCAGTACTTC.

V usage is TRBV3-1 (or the pseudogene TRBV3-2) and J usage is TRBJ2-7; 7 bases map to TRBD1. The CDR3 sequence is 15 residues long. The germline gives CDR1 LGHDT, CDR2 YNNKEL (reference sequence). Trimming removed 0 bases from V and 2 bases from J; junction bases left unmatched: 4. DNA of the CDR3: TGTGCCAGCAGCCAAGAGGGGGACAGACCCTACGAGCAGTACTTC. This codes for CASSQEGDRPYEQYF.

The J gene is TRBJ1-2, the V gene TRBV10-2; 7 bases are shared with TRBD1. V lost 0 bases to trimming and J lost 3 bases; unmatched junction nucleotides: 4. In germline, CDR1 is WSHSY, CDR2 SAAADI. The CDR3 sequence is 15 residues long. The CDR3 DNA follows: TGCGCCAGCAGTGAGTCGACAGGGTTCTACTATGGCTACACCTTC. Translated: CASSESTGFYYGYTF.

The rearrangement joins TRBV5-4 to TRBJ2-7, with TRBD2 matching over 14 bases. This CDR3 region has 16 residues. Germline V gene data show CDR1 as SGHNT and CDR2 as YYREEE (reference sequence). After removal of 5 bases from V and 2 bases from J, the junction contained 6 bases not matched to a gene. CDR3 DNA: TGTGCCAGCAGACCGGGACTAGCGGGAGAGGCCTACGAGCAGTACTTC. Translation: CASRPGLAGEAYEQYF.

The CDR3 region has the DNA TGTGCCAGCAGTTATCCTTCCTATAGGGAGACCCAGTACTTC. As protein: CASSYPSYRETQYF. The J gene is TRBJ2-5, the V gene TRBV6-2 or TRBV6-3; D is ambiguous. V was trimmed by 3 bases and J by 5 bases, leaving 13 bases between them. The CDR3 has 14 residues. CDR1 and CDR2 from the germline V gene are MNHEY and SVGEGT.

This chain links TRBV7-2 with TRBJ2-1; 8 bases match TRBD2. The germline gives CDR1 SGHTA, CDR2 FQGNSA. Trimming cost V 6 bases and J 1 base; bases outside gene matches: 5. CDR3 length: 15 residues. The chain's CDR3 is CASRQQRESYNEQFF. CDR3 coding DNA: TGTGCCAGCAGACAACAGCGGGAGTCCTACAATGAGCAGTTCTTC. Full variable domain (outside the CDR3, taken from reference TRBV7-2 and TRBJ2-1): GAGVSQSPSNKVTEKGKDVELRCDPISGHTALYWYRQSLGQGLEFLIYFQGNSAPDKSGLPSDRFSAERTGGSVSTLTIQRTQQEDSAVYLCASRQQRESYNEQFFGPGTRLTVL.

The J gene is TRBJ2-3, the V gene TRBV7-2; the D is unclear. The CDR3 length is 12 residues. Trimming left V 0 bases short and J 6 bases short, with 4 bases between. CDR1 is SGHTA and CDR2 is FQGNSA in the germline V gene. CDR3 coding DNA: TGTGCCAGCAGCTTAGCGCGGGATACGCAGTATTTT. Residues: CASSLARDTQYF.

The chain carries TRBV9 and TRBJ1-2, with 7 bases matching TRBD1. CDR1 is SGDLS, CDR2 YYNGEE, per germline. This CDR3 has 16 amino acids. The V segment lost 0 bases and the J segment 4 bases; nucleotides outside the gene matches: 9. The CDR3 DNA reads TGTGCCAGCAGCGTAGGACAGGGCAGGGGAAGCTATGGCTACACCTTC. Protein sequence: CASSVGQGRGSYGYTF.

The rearrangement joins TRBV7-2 to TRBJ2-7; 14 bases fit TRBD2. The germline V gene encodes CDR1 SGHTA and CDR2 FQGNSA. The CDR3 is 14 amino acids. With 5 bases clipped from V and 5 bases from J, the junction kept 2 bases outside the gene matches. CDR3 DNA sequence: TGTGCCAGCAGCGGGGGACTAGCGGGAGACGAGCAGTACTTC. Amino acids: CASSGGLAGDEQYF.

This chain connects TRBV9 to TRBJ2-7; 10 nucleotides align to TRBD2. This CDR3 has 15 residues. From germline, CDR1 is SGDLS and CDR2 YYNGEE. V gave up 0 bases and J gave up 5 bases; unmatched junction bases: 5. The CDR3 reads CASSVEGLAGDEQYF. CDR3 nucleotide sequence: TGTGCCAGCAGCGTAGAGGGCCTAGCGGGAGACGAGCAGTACTTC. Combining the CDR3 with reference TRBV9 and TRBJ2-7 gives the whole variable domain DSGVTQTPKHLITATGQRVTLRCSPRSGDLSVYWYQQSLDQGLQFLIQYYNGEERAKGNILERFSAQQFPDLHSELNLSSLELGDSALYFCASSVEGLAGDEQYFGPGTRLTVT.

The chain carries TRBV2 and TRBJ2-7; TRBD1 matches 7 bases. The CDR3 has 17 amino acids. The V gene end was trimmed by 5 bases and the J gene end by 4 bases; junction bases not matched to a gene: 17. CDR1 is SNHLY, CDR2 FYNNEI, per germline. The CDR3 DNA reads TGTGCCAGCAGTTCCCACTTGGGAGACAGGGTCTTATACGAGCAGTACTTC. Amino acid sequence: CASSSHLGDRVLYEQYF. The whole variable domain, filled in from reference TRBV2 and TRBJ2-7, reads EPEVTQTPSHQVTQMGQEVILRCVPISNHLYFYWYRQILGQKVEFLVSFYNNEISEKSEIFDDQFSVERPDGSNFTLKIRSTKLEDSAMYFCASSSHLGDRVLYEQYFGPGTRLTVT.

The rearrangement joins TRBV19 to TRBJ1-3; D remains unclear. V was cut by 4 bases and J by 1 base, with 5 bases left in between. Germline V gene sequence: CDR1 LNHDA, CDR2 SQIVND (reference sequence). The CDR3 loop spans 13 amino acids. CDR3 bases: TGTGCCAGTAGTAGAAATTCTGGAAACACCATATATTTT. It encodes CASSRNSGNTIYF.